This T cell receptor (beta chain) emerged from a study of blood T cells in healthy people across ages (dated by TCRdb to between 2014 and 2016). In terms of the full investigation: In model experiments, roughly one uniquely barcoded TCR beta cDNA molecule per two T cells was captured by template switching. The donors were split into four age groups: young (average 16 years), middle-aged (39), aged (62) and long-lived (approximately 80). Using the same blood draw, the study looked at two additional independent replicas of 1 million unique cDNA reads for two donors, one aged 18 to 30 and the other aged 80 or older. Using deep sequencing normalized with unique cDNA molecular identifiers, the study measured how TCR beta repertoire diversity changes with age. To avoid experimental bias, donors of different ages were spread randomly across the sequencing lanes.

The roughly 39 donors, aged about 6 to 95 years, were systemically healthy Caucasian individuals from Russia. Each donor gave roughly 9.5 milliliters of peripheral blood, collected into EDTA-treated Vacutainer tubes. PBMCs were isolated by Ficoll-Paque density-gradient centrifugation, with at least 6 million obtained per sample. Trizol reagent was used to extract total RNA from the PBMCs, yielding at least 5.5 micrograms per sample. For every donor, flow cytometry on a PBMC aliquot measured the percentage of naive CD45RAhigh/CD27high T cells. Measured from the cysteine to the phenylalanine, the CDR3 is 15 residues long. The kept DNA is CDR3 alone, 45 bases in frame from the first base. V is pruned by 6 bases and J by 3 bases, leaving 10 bases of the junction without a gene match. In this sample, this clonotype turned up a few times. This receptor's antigen is unknown. Base qualities are not provided; no much larger clone lies one nucleotide away.

The library was obtained by 5' RACE. The data were produced on an Illumina HiSeq 2500. A second 7 to 11 cycle PCR used a sample-barcoded 5' primer and a J-beta primer mix. A template-switch 5' adaptor carrying 12 random nucleotides introduced a unique molecular identifier onto each TCR beta cDNA molecule. Each sample yielded at least 2.5 million CDR3-containing paired-end reads. All of the RNA was converted into first-strand cDNA using the Mint cDNA synthesis kit, with a TRBC-specific oligonucleotide serving as the primer. Following uracil-DNA glycosylase treatment, a first 18-cycle PCR with universal primers M1SS and BC2_uni_R was performed on all cDNA. The paper's data handling went like this. For normalization, 1 million high-quality reads, each with a distinct molecular identifier, were randomly selected from each sample. Instead of being binned into consensus sequences, reads with shared molecular identifiers were discarded. MiTCR, with a Q25 quality threshold and the strictest error-elimination algorithm, was used for CDR3 identification, clonotype clustering and error correction. Lower-bound total TCR beta diversity was estimated with a nonparametric unseen species model using Euler transformation. Through fastp at Q25 and MiXCR, TCRdb rebuilt clones from the public reads, retaining in-frame beta chains. Duplicate CDR3 protein sequences are folded into a single record with the most common DNA and genes. The V and J calls and clone size are TCRdb's, not the authors'. The sample includes about 1 million distinct CDR3 sequences, with roughly 45% observed a single time. The ten most abundant clones make up about 20% of the sample.

Study-level results and caveats: The long-lived group showed more naive CD4+ T cells, fewer expanded clones and increased TCR diversity than the aged group, suggesting age selection. Because the CMV infection status of the donors was unknown, age-related changes in expanded clonotypes may potentially have been confounded. Observed TCR beta diversity per million T cells fell roughly linearly with age, and a significant reduction was already apparent by age about 38. Estimates of total diversity from one million sequenced T cells were regarded as lower bounds and underestimates. The percentage of naive T cells measured by flow cytometry correlated strongly with observed TCR beta diversity. Because profiling used bulk unsorted PBMCs, naive and antigen-experienced compartments could not be compared conclusively.

The specimen was blood. This TCR derives from a woman between 55 and 75 years old in good health. Rearrangement joined TRBV12-3 or TRBV12-4 to TRBJ1-2; 7 middle bases align to TRBD1. This receptor carries the CDR3 CASRSPGQSYYGYTF. The base sequence is TGTGCCAGCAGGTCCCCGGGACAGAGTTACTATGGCTACACCTTC.